Listed here is a single T cell receptor (beta chain). What it recognizes is unknown. CDR1 SGHTA and CDR2 FQGNSA come from the germline V gene. The CDR3 length is 15 residues. V was cut by 1 base and J by 3 bases, with 10 bases left in between. These data are taken from a study of identical twins. The study's findings and limits: Findings depended on cross-sectional statistics rather than tracking the same donors. Within twin pairs, the out-of-frame alpha sequences they shared showed excess low generation probability.

A universal primer site was created by template switching, with the cDNA bearing unique molecular identifiers. TCRdb ran MiXCR on the 5' RACE reads and lists one entry per CDR3 protein. The profile shows more than 400,000 distinct CDR3 sequences, 12% to 15% of them singletons. The sample also formed part of further work on yellow fever vaccine responses in identical twins. This second study notes: Each twin's T cell response to the vaccine was reported to look partly convergent and partly personalized.

The sample comprised CD4+ T cells sorted from blood. The clonotype comes from a woman aged 18 to 35 in good health. The V and J genes are TRBV7-2 and TRBJ2-1, with D uncertain. The CDR3 nucleotides read TGTGCCAGCAGCTTAGGTGGTCAAATCTACAATGAGCAGTTCTTC. Translated: CASSLGGQIYNEQFF.